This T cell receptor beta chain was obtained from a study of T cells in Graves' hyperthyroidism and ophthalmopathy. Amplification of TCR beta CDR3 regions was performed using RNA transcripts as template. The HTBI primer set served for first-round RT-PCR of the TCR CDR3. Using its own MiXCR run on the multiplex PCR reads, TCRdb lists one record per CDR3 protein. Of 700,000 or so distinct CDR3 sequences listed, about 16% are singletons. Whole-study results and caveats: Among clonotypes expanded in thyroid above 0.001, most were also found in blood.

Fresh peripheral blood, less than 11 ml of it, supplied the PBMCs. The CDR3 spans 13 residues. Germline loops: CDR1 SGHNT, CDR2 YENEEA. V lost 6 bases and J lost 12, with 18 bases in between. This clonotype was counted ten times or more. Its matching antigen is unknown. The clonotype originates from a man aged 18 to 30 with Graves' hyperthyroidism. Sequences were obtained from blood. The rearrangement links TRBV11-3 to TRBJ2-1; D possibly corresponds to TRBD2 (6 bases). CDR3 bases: TGTGCCAGCAGTGCGGGGATTCGAGGGTGGCAGTTCTTC. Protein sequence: CASSAGIRGWQFF.